The clone carrying this T cell receptor beta chain was detected ten times or more. Its antigen is not known. These data originate in a study of T-cell reconstitution after alpha-beta-depleted transplantation in children. Findings of the study overall: Most T-cell counts and diversity one year after the transplant came from T cells that were newly produced. Reportedly, only several hundred clones from non-depleted graft cells drove alpha-beta T-cell counts at about two months. Diversity of TCRbeta at day 60 was high in some patients, arising from surviving recipient T cells and thymic progenitors.

V lost 7 bases, J lost 3 bases, and 15 bases stayed unmatched. There are 17 residues in the CDR3. Germline-derived CDR1 and CDR2 are MNHEY and SVGEGT. It was with unique molecular identifiers that the TCRbeta library was prepared. From the PCR reads, TCRdb called clonotypes with MiXCR, one entry per CDR3 protein. The repertoire includes some 29,000 distinct CDR3 sequences, roughly 6% of them detected once, and 5.5% to 7% sits in the top ten. This chain uses TRBV6-2 or TRBV6-3 with TRBJ2-3; 8 positions match TRBD2. This specimen consisted of PBMCs, mostly from graft donor cells, obtained 180 days after TCRalphabeta/CD19-depleted stem cell transplant. The TCR was taken from a male patient under 18 who had a stem cell transplant for acute myeloid leukemia, so the T cells may come from the graft donor. The CDR3 is CASTPGASGTRTDTQYF. The CDR3 region has the DNA TGTGCCAGCACCCCAGGGGCCTCCGGGACTAGGACAGATACGCAGTATTTT.